These T cell receptor beta chains were read from a single sample in a study of T cell changes during pregnancy in multiple sclerosis. Clones were sequenced by immunoSEQ multiplex PCR, and TCRdb holds only the in-frame ones, with some missing. The sample lists tens of thousands of clones, around 93% seen once, with roughly 4% in the top ten. The source was CD8+ T cells from peripheral blood mononuclear cells, collected in the first trimester of pregnancy. Every receptor here comes from a female donor with multiple sclerosis, enrolled in a pregnancy study. Each CDR3 is given with its conserved first and last residue.

V gene	J gene	CDR3 protein
TRBV27	TRBJ2-7	CASRGEDSPYEQYF
TRBV6-1	TRBJ2-3	CASSELLARTDTQYF
TRBV7-6	TRBJ2-7	CASSSDNYEQYF
TRBV14	TRBJ2-1	CASSHLAGGSYNEQFF
TRBV28	TRBJ2-5	CASSRRRGAGRAQYF
TRBV4-1	TRBJ2-7	CASSQDDSGNLYEQYF
TRBV5-1	TRBJ2-3	CASSLYTDTQYF
TRBV27	TRBJ2-5	CASSPILGQGAGETQYF
TRBV4-1	TRBJ1-1	CASSQVWSGGVNTEAFF
TRBV27	TRBJ1-2	CASSLLDRGETHGYTF
TRBV4-3	TRBJ2-3	CASSQERQLVPLPSTDTQYF
TRBV7-3	TRBJ1-2	CASSLWGGAGYTF
TRBV27	TRBJ2-3	CASSLWGGNGDTQYF
TRBV4-3	TRBJ2-7	CASSPGQAHSYEQYF
TRBV4-3	TRBJ2-1	CASSPNRAGGSHNEQFF
TRBV4-3	TRBJ2-2	CASSQERTSGTGELFF
TRBV5-1	TRBJ2-7	CASSLGQGANEQYF
TRBV9	TRBJ2-1	CASSVGVAQFF
TRBV9	TRBJ2-1	CASKAAASYNEQFF
TRBV15	TRBJ2-1	CATSSSGLQSYNEQFF
TRBV7-9	TRBJ2-1	CASSLDLAGGGSYNEQFF
TRBV6-6	TRBJ1-5	CASSARGESKGQPQHF
TRBV9	TRBJ2-2	CASSPRGGASGELFF
TRBV27	TRBJ1-5	CASSRGGGNQPQHF